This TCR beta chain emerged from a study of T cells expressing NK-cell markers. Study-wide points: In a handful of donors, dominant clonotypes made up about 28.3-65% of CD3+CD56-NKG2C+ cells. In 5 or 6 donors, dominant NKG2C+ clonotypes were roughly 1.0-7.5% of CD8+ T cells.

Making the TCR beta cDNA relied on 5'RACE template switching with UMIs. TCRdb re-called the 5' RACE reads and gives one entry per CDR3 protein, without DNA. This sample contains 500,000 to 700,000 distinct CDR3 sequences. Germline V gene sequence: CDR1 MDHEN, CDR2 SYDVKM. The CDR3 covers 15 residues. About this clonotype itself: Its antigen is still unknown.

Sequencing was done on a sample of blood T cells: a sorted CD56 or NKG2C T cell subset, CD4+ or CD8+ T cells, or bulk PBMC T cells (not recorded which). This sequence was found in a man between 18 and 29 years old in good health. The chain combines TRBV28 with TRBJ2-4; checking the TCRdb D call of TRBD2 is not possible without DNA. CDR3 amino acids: CASRRAGGPLGIQYF.